The entry below gives a single T cell receptor (beta chain) sequence along with its context. Original analysis: Scientists estimated how many nucleated cells there were by amplifying reference gene primers. Data came from immunoSEQ multiplex PCR; TCRdb stores just in-frame clones and leaves some out. That table supplies the V and J calls and clone size; D and trimming were determined from the DNA. The sample has nearly 110,000 clones; more than 70% are singletons. The CDR3 has 15 amino acids. CDR1 and CDR2 from the germline V gene are MGHRA and YSYEKL. Trimming removed 0 bases from V and 1 base from J, with 9 bases in between. This sample is part of a study of blood T cell repertoires in COVID-19. Study context: Samples of COVID-19 (acute and convalescent) were obtained from the United States, Italy and Spain. PBMCs, B-cell-depleted T cells, or T cells provided the cDNA or gDNA that made up the material.

Sequencing was performed on peripheral blood. The V and J genes are TRBV4-1 and TRBJ1-1, with D perhaps matching TRBD1 (5 bases). This clonotype was obtained from a man between 65 and 85 years old with acute or convalescent COVID-19. CDR3 nucleotides: TGCGCCAGCAGCCAAGATGGGGCCAGGAACACTGAAGCTTTCTTT. Translated: CASSQDGARNTEAFF.